These 6 T cell receptor beta chains share one sample of origin, sequenced in a study of blood T cells in healthy people across ages. A sample-barcoded 5' primer and a J-beta primer mix were used in a second PCR of roughly 7 to 11 cycles. TCRdb used MiXCR to reprocess the 5' RACE reads, holding one entry per CDR3 protein. The data hold a few hundred thousand distinct CDR3 sequences, with roughly 27% observed a single time. The sample was blood. The receptors shown here come from a woman in her 70s in good health.

This clonotype was observed a few times. The CDR3 spells CATSEATGSGAKNIQYF. Written as DNA, the CDR3 is TGTGCCACCAGTGAGGCGACAGGGTCTGGAGCCAAAAACATTCAGTACTTC. J is TRBJ2-4 and V is TRBV24-1; 7 nucleotides align to TRBD1. Unmatched junction bases numbered 8, after V lost 4 bases and J lost 0 bases. This CDR3 has 17 residues. CDR1 and CDR2 from the germline V gene are KGHDR and SFDVKD.

The sample holds a few counts of this clonotype. No conserved phenylalanine or tryptophan ends this CDR3, so it is likely a read error. The chain joins TRBV18 to TRBJ1-1; 8 nucleotides match TRBD1. Trimming at V came to 3 bases and at J to 3 bases, leaving 6 bases not matched to a gene. Germline CDR1 KGHSH, CDR2 LQKENI. The length of the CDR3 is 15 residues. The CDR3 coding sequence is TGTGCCAGCTCACCCGACCAGGGGGCGGACACTGAAGCTTTCCTT. Encoded protein: CASSPDQGADTEAFL.

Details on this clonotype: An end of the junction differs from the germline gene, which may be a read error. V usage is TRBV29-1 and J usage is TRBJ2-5, with 7 positions matching TRBD2. Germline V CDR1 and CDR2: SQVTM, ANQGSEA. CDR3 length equals 8 residues. Here the CDR3 DNA reads TGCAGCGGGGACTATAGATTCTTC. Its translation is CSGDYRFF.

The chain combines TRBV19 with TRBJ1-4; D ambiguous. V was cut by 7 bases and J by 8 bases, with 26 bases left in between. Germline lookup yields CDR1 LNHDA and CDR2 SQIVND (reference sequence). CDR3 length: 17 residues. CDR3 DNA sequence: TGTGCCAGTAAAGGGTGGGCCGCGGCCACCCTTAGGGAAAAACTGTTTTTT. Translation gives CASKGWAAATLREKLFF.

There are many counts of this clonotype. This chain joins TRBV7-8 and TRBJ2-7; 11 nucleotides agree with TRBD1. There are 15 residues in the CDR3. The trim removed 2 bases at V and 4 bases at J, leaving 4 bases unmatched. Germline V gene sequence: CDR1 SGHVS, CDR2 FQNEAQ. The CDR3 bases are TGTGCCAGCAGCTTAAGGAGGGACAGGGGGTACGAGCAGTACTTC. It specifies CASSLRRDRGYEQYF.

The CDR3 DNA is TGTGCCAGCAGCCAATTAAGCGGGAGTGGCAAAAACATTCAGTACTTC. Its protein is CASSQLSGSGKNIQYF. V is TRBV14 and J is TRBJ2-4; the match to TRBD2 covers 8 bases. CDR1 is SGHDN and CDR2 is FVKESK in the germline V gene. This CDR3 comprises 16 residues. The trim removed 2 bases at V and 3 bases at J, leaving 6 bases unmatched.